This T cell receptor (beta chain) emerged from a study of metastatic and nonmetastatic thyroid tumors. In the study overall: Repertoires of blood and of tissue (tumor or nodule) from malignant and benign thyroid patients were compared. Findings of the study overall: When malignant thyroid tumors were compared with benign nodules, TCR beta diversity was reportedly significantly higher in the malignant tumors. This held in both blood and tumor samples.

CDR3 length: 13 residues. Germline lookup yields CDR1 SGHNT and CDR2 YYREEE (reference sequence). Germline trimming cut 4 bases from V and 10 bases from J; bases unmatched to any gene: 6. Original analysis: Built for papillary thyroid cancer, a distant-metastasis classifier drew on CDR3 differences across clinicopathological groups. From the PCR reads, TCRdb re-called clones with MiXCR. TCRdb's processing, not the authors', yielded these V and J calls. The top ten hold 17% of the sample, which has about 9,100 clones, less than 25% seen once. Nobody among the patients had been given any treatment before thyroid surgery. This clone was counted many times. Its antigen remains unidentified.

The sequence was obtained from a female donor with papillary thyroid cancer or a benign thyroid nodule (not recorded which). Some clones in this sample may be carry-over from other donors' samples. The sample consisted of adjacent normal tissue. The V and J genes are TRBV5-4 and TRBJ2-1; TRBD2 matches at 9 bases. This CDR3 is CASSLDLAGEQFF. The CDR3 DNA sequence: TGTGCCAGCAGCCTGGACCTAGCGGGGGAGCAGTTCTTC.